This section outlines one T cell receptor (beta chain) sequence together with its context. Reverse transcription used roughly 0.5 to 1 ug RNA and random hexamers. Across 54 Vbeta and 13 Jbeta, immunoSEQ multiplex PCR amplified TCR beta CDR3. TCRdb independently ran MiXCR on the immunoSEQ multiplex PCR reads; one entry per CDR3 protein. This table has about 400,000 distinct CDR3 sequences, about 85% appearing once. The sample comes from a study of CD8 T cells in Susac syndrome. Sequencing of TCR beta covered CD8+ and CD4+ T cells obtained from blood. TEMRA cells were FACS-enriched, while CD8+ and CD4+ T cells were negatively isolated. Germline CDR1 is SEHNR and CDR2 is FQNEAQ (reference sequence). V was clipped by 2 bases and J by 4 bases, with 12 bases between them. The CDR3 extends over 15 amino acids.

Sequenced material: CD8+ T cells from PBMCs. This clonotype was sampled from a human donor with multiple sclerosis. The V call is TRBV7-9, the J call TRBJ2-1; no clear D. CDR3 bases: TGTGCCAGCAGCTTAAGTTCTATCGATTACAATGAGCAGTTCTTC. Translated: CASSLSSIDYNEQFF.